This TCR beta chain was found in a study of T cells after yellow fever vaccination. Study-wide points: Peaking faster, on day 5 versus 15, the secondary response was nonetheless weaker. Boosting was followed by the reappearance of most primary-vaccination clones (less than 98% CD4, about 90% CD8). Overall, a small share of clonotypes was seen in both CD4 and CD8 compartments.

This clonotype was counted between two and nine times. Antigen: not known. The CDR3 length is 15 residues. J gave up 0 bases and V 1 base, and 3 bases lay outside the gene matches. The germline V gene encodes CDR1 SQVTM and CDR2 ANQGSEA. A universal primer site and UMIs were added as TCR cDNA was made by 5'RACE template switching. TCRdb passed the 5' RACE reads through MiXCR, listing each CDR3 protein once. The sample shows around 200,000 distinct CDR3 sequences, 11% of them seen only once. The material sequenced was CD8+ T cells sorted from PBMCs, taken 15 days after the yellow fever booster vaccination. The chain couples TRBV29-1 to TRBJ2-7; 10 bases agree with TRBD1. The receptor was derived from a man younger than 35 who received the YFV17D yellow fever vaccine. This CDR3 is CSVEVRTGGSYEQYF. CDR3 coding DNA: TGCAGCGTTGAAGTCAGGACAGGGGGCTCCTACGAGCAGTACTTC.